This note documents a single T cell receptor (beta chain) sequence. The target antigen is unknown. This sample is part of a study of CD8 T cells in ankylosing spondylitis. TCRdb reprocessed the 5' RACE reads via MiXCR and lists one record per CDR3 protein. The sample carries fewer than 250,000 distinct CDR3 sequences, around 17% recorded once. V was trimmed by 1 base and J by 4 bases, leaving 14 bases between them. Germline V gives CDR1 LNHDA, CDR2 SQIVND (reference sequence). The length of the CDR3 is 15 residues. Study-level points and caveats: It was reported that disease-linked clones were significantly enriched in matched ankylosing spondylitis synovial fluid. A TCR beta motif of about eight highly homologous variants appeared characteristic of ankylosing spondylitis blood.

The source of this sequence is a male donor with ankylosing spondylitis. This rearrangement joins TRBV19 to TRBJ2-7; D perhaps matches TRBD2 (6 bases). The specimen sequenced was blood, either unsorted or a sorted T cell fraction (not recorded which). CDR3 nucleotides: TGTGCCAGTAGTATAGGAGGCGGGGTCGAATACGAGCAGTACTTC. Amino acid sequence: CASSIGGGVEYEQYF.